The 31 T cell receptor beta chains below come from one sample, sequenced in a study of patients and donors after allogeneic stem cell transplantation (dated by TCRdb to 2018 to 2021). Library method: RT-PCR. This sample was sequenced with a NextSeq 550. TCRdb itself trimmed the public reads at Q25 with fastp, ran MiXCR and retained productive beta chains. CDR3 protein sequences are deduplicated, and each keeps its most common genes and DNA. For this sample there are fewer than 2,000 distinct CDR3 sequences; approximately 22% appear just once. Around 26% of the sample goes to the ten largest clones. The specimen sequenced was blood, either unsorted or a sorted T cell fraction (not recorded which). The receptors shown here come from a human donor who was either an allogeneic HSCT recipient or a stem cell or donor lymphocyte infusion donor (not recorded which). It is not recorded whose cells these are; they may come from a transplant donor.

The CDR3 loop reads CASNNYGYTF. For the CDR3, the DNA is TGTGCCAGCAATAACTATGGCTACACCTTC. V is TRBV27 and J is TRBJ1-2; no definite D call. Trimming took 7 bases from V and 1 from J, leaving 1 base between them. CDR1 MNHEY and CDR2 SMNVEV come from the germline V gene (reference sequence). There are 10 residues in the CDR3.

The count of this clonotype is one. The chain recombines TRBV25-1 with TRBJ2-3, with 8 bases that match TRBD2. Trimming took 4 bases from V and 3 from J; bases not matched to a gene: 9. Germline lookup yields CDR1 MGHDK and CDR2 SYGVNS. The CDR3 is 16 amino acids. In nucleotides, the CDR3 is TGTGCCAGCAGTGGCCGGGAGGGAGGGGGAACAGATACGCAGTATTTT. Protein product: CASSGREGGGTDTQYF.

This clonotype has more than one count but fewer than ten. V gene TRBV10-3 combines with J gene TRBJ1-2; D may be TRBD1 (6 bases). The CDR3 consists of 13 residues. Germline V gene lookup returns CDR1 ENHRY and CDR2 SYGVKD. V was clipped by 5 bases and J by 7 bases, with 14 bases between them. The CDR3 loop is CAISYSGESGYTF. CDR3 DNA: TGTGCCATCAGTTATTCAGGGGAGAGTGGCTACACCTTC.

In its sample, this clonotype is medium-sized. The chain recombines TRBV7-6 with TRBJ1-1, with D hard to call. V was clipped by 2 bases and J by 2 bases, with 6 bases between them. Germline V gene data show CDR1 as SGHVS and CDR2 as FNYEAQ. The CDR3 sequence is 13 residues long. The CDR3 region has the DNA TGTGCCAGCAGCTTAAACGGAAACACTGAAGCTTTCTTT. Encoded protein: CASSLNGNTEAFF.

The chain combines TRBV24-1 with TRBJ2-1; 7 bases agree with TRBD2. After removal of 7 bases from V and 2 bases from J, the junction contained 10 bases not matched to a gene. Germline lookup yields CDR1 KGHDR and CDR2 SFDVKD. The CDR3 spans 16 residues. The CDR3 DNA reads TGTGCCACCAGCGGGCCCGGCGGGGGAGCCTACAATGAGCAGTTCTTC. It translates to CATSGPGGGAYNEQFF.

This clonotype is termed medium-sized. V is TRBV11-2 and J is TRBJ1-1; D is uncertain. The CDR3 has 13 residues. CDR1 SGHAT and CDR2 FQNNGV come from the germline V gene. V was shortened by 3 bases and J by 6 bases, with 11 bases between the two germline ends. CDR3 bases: TGTGCCAGCAGCTTCCTGGGCCGGTCTGAAGCTTTCTTT. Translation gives CASSFLGRSEAFF.

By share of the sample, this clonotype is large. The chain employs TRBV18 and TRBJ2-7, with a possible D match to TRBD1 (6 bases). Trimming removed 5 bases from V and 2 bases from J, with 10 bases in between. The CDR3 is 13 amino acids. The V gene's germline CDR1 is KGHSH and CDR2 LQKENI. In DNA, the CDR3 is TGTGCCAGCTCAACTGGGACAACCTACGAGCAGTACTTC. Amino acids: CASSTGTTYEQYF.

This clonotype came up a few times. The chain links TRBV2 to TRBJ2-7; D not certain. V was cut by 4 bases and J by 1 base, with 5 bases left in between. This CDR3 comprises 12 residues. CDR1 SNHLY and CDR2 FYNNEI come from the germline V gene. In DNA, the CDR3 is TGTGCCAGCAGTGCCCAGTCCTACGAGCAGTACTTC. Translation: CASSAQSYEQYF.

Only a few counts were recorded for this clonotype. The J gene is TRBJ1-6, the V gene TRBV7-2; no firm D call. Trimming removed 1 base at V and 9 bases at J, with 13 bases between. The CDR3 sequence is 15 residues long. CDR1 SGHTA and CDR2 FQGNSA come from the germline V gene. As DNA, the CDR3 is TGTGCCAGCAGCTTAGAGGCCGGTTCCTCTTCACCCCTCCACTTT. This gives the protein CASSLEAGSSSPLHF.

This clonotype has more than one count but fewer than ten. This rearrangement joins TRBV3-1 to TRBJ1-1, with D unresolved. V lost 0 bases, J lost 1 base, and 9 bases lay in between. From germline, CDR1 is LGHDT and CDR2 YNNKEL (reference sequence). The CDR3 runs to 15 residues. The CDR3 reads CASSQDVLQNTEAFF. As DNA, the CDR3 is TGTGCCAGCAGCCAAGATGTATTACAGAACACTGAAGCTTTCTTT.

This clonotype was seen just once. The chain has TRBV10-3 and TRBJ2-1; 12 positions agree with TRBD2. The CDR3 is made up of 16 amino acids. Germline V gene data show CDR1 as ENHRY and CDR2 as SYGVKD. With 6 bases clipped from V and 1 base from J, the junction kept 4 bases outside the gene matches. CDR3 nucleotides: TGTGCCATCAGAGTCGGACTAGCGGGGTCCTACAATGAGCAGTTCTTC. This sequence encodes CAIRVGLAGSYNEQFF.

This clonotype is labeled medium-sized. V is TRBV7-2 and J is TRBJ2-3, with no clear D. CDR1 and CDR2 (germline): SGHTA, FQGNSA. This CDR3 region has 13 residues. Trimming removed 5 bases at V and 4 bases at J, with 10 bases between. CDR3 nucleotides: TGTGCCAGCAGCCTGCTCGGCCCAGATACGCAGTATTTT. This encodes CASSLLGPDTQYF.

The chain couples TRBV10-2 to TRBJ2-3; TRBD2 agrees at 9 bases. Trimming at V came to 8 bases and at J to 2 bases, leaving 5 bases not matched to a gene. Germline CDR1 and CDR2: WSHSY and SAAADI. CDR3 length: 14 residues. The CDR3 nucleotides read TGCGCCAGCCTTAGCGGGGGTTTCACAGATACGCAGTATTTT. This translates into CASLSGGFTDTQYF.

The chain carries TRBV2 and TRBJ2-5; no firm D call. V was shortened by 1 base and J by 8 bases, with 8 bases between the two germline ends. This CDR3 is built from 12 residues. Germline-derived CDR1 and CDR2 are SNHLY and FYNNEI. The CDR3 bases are TGTGCCAGCAGTGAAGATCAAAGAACCCAGTACTTC. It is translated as CASSEDQRTQYF.

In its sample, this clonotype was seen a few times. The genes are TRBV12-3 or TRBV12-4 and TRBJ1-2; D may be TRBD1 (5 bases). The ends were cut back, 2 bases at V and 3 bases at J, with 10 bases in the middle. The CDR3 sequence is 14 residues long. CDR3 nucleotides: TGTGCCAGCAGTTTATCGACAGCTCACTATGGCTACACCTTC. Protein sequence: CASSLSTAHYGYTF.

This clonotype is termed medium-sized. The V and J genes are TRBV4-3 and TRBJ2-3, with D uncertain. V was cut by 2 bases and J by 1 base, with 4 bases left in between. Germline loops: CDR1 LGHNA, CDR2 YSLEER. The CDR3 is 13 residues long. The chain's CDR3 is CASSQPGTDTQYF. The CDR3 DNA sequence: TGCGCCAGCAGCCAACCTGGCACAGATACGCAGTATTTT.

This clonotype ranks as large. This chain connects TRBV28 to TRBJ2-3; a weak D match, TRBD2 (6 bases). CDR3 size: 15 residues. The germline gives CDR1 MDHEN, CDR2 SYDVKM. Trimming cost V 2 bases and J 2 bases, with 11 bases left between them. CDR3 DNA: TGTGCCAGCAGTTTAGCGGGGTATTCCACAGATACGCAGTATTTT. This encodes CASSLAGYSTDTQYF.

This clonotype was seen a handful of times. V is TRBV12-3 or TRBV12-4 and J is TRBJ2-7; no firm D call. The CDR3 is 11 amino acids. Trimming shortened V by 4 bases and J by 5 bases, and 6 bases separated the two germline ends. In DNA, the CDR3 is TGTGCCAGCAGTTCTAAGCACGAGCAGTACTTC. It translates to CASSSKHEQYF.

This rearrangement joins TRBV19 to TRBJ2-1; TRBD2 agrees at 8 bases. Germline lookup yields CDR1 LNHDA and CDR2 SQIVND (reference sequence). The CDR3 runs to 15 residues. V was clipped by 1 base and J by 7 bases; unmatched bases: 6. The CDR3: CASSIGPGGLNEQFF. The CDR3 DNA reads TGTGCCAGTAGTATAGGACCGGGAGGGTTAAATGAGCAGTTCTTC. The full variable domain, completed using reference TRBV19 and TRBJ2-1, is DGGITQSPKYLFRKEGQNVTLSCEQNLNHDAMYWYRQDPGQGLRLIYYSQIVNDFQKGDIAEGYSVSREKKESFPLTVTSAQKNPTAFYLCASSIGPGGLNEQFFGPGTRLTVL.

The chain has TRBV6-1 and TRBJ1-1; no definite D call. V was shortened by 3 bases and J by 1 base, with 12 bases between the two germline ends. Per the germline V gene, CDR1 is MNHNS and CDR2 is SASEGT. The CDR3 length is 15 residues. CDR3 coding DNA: TGTGCCAGCAGTGAGTTTTCGAGTGCGAACACTGAAGCTTTCTTT. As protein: CASSEFSSANTEAFF.

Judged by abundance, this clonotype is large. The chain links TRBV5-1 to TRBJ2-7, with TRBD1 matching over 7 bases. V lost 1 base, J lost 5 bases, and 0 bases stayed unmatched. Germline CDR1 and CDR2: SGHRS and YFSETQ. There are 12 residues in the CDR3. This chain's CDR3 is CASSLQGDEQYF. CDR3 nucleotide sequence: TGCGCCAGCAGCTTGCAGGGGGACGAGCAGTACTTC.

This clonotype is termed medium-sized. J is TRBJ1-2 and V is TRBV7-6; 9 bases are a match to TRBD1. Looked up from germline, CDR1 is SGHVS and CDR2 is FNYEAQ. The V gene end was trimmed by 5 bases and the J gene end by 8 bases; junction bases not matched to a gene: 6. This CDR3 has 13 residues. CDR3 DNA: TGTGCCAGCAGCGGGACAGGGCTGGACGGCTACACCTTC. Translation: CASSGTGLDGYTF.

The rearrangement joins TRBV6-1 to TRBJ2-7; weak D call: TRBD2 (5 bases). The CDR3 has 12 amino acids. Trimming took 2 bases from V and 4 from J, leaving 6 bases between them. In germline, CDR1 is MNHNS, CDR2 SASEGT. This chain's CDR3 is CASSEPGYEQYF. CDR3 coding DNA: TGTGCCAGCAGTGAACCGGGGTACGAGCAGTACTTC.

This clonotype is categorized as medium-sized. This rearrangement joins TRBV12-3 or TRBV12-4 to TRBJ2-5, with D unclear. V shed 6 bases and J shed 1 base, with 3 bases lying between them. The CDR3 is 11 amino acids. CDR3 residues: CASSLQETQYF. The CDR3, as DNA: TGTGCCAGCAGCCTCCAAGAGACCCAGTACTTC.

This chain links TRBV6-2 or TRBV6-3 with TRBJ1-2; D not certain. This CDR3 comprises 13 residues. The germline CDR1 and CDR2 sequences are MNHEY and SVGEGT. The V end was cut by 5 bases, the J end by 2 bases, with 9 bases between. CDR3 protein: CASSETENYGYTF. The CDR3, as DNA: TGTGCCAGCAGTGAGACGGAGAACTATGGCTACACCTTC.

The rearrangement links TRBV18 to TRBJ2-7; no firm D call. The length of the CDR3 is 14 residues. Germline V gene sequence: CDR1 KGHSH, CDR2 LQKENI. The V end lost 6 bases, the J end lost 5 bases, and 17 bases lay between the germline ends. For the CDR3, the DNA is TGTGCCAGCTCCTGGTCGATAGATAACAACGAGCAGTACTTC. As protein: CASSWSIDNNEQYF.

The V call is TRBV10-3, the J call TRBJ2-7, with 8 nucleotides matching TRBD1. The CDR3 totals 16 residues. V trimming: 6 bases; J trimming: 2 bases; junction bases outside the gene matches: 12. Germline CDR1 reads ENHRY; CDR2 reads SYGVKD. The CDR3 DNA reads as TGTGCCATCAGCCAGGCCGACAGGGGCAGGACCTACGAGCAGTACTTC. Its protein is CAISQADRGRTYEQYF.

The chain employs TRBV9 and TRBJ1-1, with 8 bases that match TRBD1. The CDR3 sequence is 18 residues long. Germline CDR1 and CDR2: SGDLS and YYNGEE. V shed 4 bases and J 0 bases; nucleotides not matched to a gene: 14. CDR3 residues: CASSPFPGQAAMNTEAFF. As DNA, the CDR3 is TGTGCCAGCAGCCCCTTCCCGGGACAGGCGGCCATGAACACTGAAGCTTTCTTT.

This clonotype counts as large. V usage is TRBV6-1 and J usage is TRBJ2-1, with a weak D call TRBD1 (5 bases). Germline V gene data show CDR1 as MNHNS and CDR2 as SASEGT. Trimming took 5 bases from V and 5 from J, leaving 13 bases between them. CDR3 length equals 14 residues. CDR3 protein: CASSPNLRDNEQFF. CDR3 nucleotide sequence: TGTGCCAGCAGTCCAAACCTCAGGGACAATGAGCAGTTCTTC.

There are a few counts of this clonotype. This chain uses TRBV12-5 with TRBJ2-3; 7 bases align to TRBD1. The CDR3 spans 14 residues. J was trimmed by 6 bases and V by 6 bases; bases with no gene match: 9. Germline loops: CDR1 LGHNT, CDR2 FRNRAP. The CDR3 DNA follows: TGTGCTAGTGGCCATGAAGGGACAGCCGATACGCAGTATTTT. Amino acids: CASGHEGTADTQYF.

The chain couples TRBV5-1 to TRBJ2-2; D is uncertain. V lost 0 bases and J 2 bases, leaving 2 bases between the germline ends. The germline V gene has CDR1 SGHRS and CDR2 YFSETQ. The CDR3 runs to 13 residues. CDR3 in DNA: TGCGCCAGCAGCTTGGCCAACACCGGGGAGCTGTTTTTT. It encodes CASSLANTGELFF.